The rows below give T cell receptor beta chains drawn from one sample of a study of blood T cell repertoires in COVID-19. The assay was immunoSEQ multiplex PCR, and TCRdb's table has in-frame clones only and misses some. This sample yields around 200,000 clones, of which approximately 87% are seen a single time; roughly 20% belongs to the top ten. Sequenced sample: peripheral blood. These TCRs come from an older man with active or convalescent COVID-19. CDR3s include the opening cysteine and the closing phenylalanine or tryptophan. Each record gives: J gene, V gene, D gene, clone size, CDR3 protein, CDR3 DNA. D genes are given only for firm matches. Some rows have no size entry. The others give once, few or many, or a class for an expanded clone.

j_call: TRBJ1-5; v_call: TRBV18; d_call: .; clone_size: once; cdr3_aa: CASSPSNSNQPQHF; cdr3_nt: TGTGCCAGCTCACCGAGTAATAGCAATCAGCCCCAGCATTTT
j_call: TRBJ1-1; v_call: TRBV6-2/TRBV6-3; d_call: .; clone_size: few; cdr3_aa: CASSHLQTEAFF; cdr3_nt: TGTGCCAGCAGCCACCTTCAGACTGAAGCTTTCTTT
j_call: TRBJ1-2; v_call: TRBV7-2; d_call: .; clone_size: .; cdr3_aa: CASTYYPGSNYGYTF; cdr3_nt: TGTGCCAGCACCTATTACCCTGGGAGTAACTATGGCTACACCTTC
j_call: TRBJ1-5; v_call: TRBV27; d_call: .; clone_size: .; cdr3_aa: CASSALDSGNQPQHF; cdr3_nt: TGTGCCAGCAGTGCCTTGGACAGTGGGAATCAGCCCCAGCATTTT
j_call: TRBJ1-5; v_call: TRBV3-1/TRBV3-2; d_call: .; clone_size: few; cdr3_aa: CASSRTGYQPQHF; cdr3_nt: TGTGCCAGCAGCCGAACAGGGTACCAGCCCCAGCATTTT
j_call: TRBJ1-4; v_call: TRBV28; d_call: .; clone_size: .; cdr3_aa: CASRKAATVLIATNEKLFF; cdr3_nt: TGTGCCAGCAGAAAAGCAGCGACAGTTTTAATCGCAACTAATGAAAAACTGTTTTTT
j_call: TRBJ2-6; v_call: TRBV18; d_call: .; clone_size: once; cdr3_aa: CASSPSGGAGANVLTF; cdr3_nt: TGTGCCAGCTCACCATCGGGGGGCGCCGGGGCCAACGTCCTGACTTTC
j_call: TRBJ2-1; v_call: TRBV5-1; d_call: .; clone_size: .; cdr3_aa: CASSLRRAYNEQFF; cdr3_nt: TGCGCCAGCAGCTTGAGGCGGGCCTACAATGAGCAGTTCTTC
j_call: TRBJ1-1; v_call: TRBV5-1; d_call: .; clone_size: .; cdr3_aa: CASSLQPRSANTEAFF; cdr3_nt: TGCGCCAGCAGCCTACAACCGCGGAGTGCGAACACTGAAGCTTTCTTT
j_call: TRBJ1-5; v_call: TRBV27; d_call: TRBD1; clone_size: .; cdr3_aa: CASGTGINQPQHF; cdr3_nt: TGTGCCAGCGGGACAGGGATTAATCAGCCCCAGCATTTT
j_call: TRBJ2-5; v_call: TRBV19; d_call: .; clone_size: .; cdr3_aa: CASSLEGPSPETQYF; cdr3_nt: TGTGCCAGTAGTCTTGAGGGTCCGAGTCCAGAGACCCAGTACTTC
j_call: TRBJ2-7; v_call: TRBV27; d_call: .; clone_size: .; cdr3_aa: CASARQASYEQYF; cdr3_nt: TGTGCCAGCGCTCGACAGGCCTCCTACGAGCAGTACTTC
j_call: TRBJ1-2; v_call: TRBV10-3; d_call: .; clone_size: .; cdr3_aa: CAIRKSSGTEDF; cdr3_nt: TGTGCCATCAGAAAAAGCTCAGGAACGGAGGACTTC
j_call: TRBJ1-5; v_call: TRBV5-8; d_call: .; clone_size: .; cdr3_aa: CASSWRLSNQPQHF; cdr3_nt: TGTGCCAGCAGCTGGCGACTTAGCAATCAGCCCCAGCATTTT
j_call: TRBJ1-2; v_call: TRBV27; d_call: TRBD1; clone_size: .; cdr3_aa: CASTTRQGWEVGYTF; cdr3_nt: TGTGCCAGCACCACAAGACAGGGGTGGGAGGTTGGCTACACCTTC
j_call: TRBJ1-2; v_call: TRBV7-2; d_call: TRBD1; clone_size: few; cdr3_aa: CASSQHKGQGNGYTF; cdr3_nt: TGTGCCAGCAGCCAACACAAGGGACAGGGGAATGGCTACACCTTC
j_call: TRBJ1-1; v_call: TRBV28; d_call: .; clone_size: .; cdr3_aa: CASSLRQQAEAFF; cdr3_nt: TGTGCCAGCAGTTTAAGGCAGCAGGCTGAAGCTTTCTTT